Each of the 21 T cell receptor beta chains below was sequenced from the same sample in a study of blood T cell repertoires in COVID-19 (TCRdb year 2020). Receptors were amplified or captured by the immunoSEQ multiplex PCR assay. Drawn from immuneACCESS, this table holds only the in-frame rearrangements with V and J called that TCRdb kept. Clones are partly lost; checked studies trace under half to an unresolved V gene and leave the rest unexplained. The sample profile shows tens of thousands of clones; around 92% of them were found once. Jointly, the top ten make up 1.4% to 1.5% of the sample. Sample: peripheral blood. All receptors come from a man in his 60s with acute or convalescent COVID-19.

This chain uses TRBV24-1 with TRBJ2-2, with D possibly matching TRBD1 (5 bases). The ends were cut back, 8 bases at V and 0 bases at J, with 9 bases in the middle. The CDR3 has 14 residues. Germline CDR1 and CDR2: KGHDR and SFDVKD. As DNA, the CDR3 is TGTGCCACCACTGGGGCCACGAACACCGGGGAGCTGTTTTTT. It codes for CATTGATNTGELFF.

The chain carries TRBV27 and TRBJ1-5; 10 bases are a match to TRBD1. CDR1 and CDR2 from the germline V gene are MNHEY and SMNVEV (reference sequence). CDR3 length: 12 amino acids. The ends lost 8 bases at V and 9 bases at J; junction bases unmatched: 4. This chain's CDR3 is CASGDRGWPQHF. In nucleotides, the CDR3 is TGTGCCAGCGGGGACAGGGGATGGCCCCAGCATTTT.

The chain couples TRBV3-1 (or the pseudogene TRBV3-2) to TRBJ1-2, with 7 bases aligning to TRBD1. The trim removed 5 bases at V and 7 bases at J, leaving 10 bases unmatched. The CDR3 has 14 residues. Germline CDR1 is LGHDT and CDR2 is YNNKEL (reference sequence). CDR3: CASSAHGQDPGYTF. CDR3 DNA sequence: TGTGCCAGCAGCGCACACGGACAGGATCCTGGCTACACCTTC.

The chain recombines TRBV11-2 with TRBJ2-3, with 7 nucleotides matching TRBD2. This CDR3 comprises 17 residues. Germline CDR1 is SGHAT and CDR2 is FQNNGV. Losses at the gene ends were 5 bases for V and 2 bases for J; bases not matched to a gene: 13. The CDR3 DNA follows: TGTGCCAGCAGCCAGAGTAACCGGGGGGACCTCACAGATACGCAGTATTTT. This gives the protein CASSQSNRGDLTDTQYF.

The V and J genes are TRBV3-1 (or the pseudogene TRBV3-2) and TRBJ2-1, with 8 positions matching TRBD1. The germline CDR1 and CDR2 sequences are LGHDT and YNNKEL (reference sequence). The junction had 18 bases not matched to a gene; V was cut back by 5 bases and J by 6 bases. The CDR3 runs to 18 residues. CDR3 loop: CASSKLFFRQGKGNEQFF. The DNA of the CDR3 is TGTGCCAGCAGCAAACTGTTTTTCCGACAGGGGAAGGGCAATGAGCAGTTCTTC.

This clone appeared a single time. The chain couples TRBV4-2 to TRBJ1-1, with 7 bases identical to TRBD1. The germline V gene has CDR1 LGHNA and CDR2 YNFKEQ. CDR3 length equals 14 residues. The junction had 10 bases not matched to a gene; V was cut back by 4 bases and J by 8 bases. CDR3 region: CASSPGVRGFEAFF. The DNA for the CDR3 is TGTGCCAGCAGCCCCGGAGTCAGGGGGTTCGAAGCTTTCTTT.

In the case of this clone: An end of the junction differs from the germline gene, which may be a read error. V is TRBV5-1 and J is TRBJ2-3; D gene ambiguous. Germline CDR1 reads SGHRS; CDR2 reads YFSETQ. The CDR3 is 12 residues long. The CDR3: CASRFSTDTQYF. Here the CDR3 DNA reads TGCGCCAGCCGCTTCTCGACAGATACGCAGTATTTT.

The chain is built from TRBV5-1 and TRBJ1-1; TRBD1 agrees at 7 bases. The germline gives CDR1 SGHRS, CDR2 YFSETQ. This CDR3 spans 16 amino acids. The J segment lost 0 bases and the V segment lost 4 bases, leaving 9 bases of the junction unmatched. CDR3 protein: CASSPDPGQLNTEAFF. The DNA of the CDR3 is TGCGCCAGCAGCCCGGATCCGGGACAGCTGAACACTGAAGCTTTCTTT.

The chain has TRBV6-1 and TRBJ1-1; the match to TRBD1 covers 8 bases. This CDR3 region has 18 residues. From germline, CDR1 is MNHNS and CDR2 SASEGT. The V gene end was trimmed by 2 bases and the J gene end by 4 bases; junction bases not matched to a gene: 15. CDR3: CASSELQGASWFRTEAFF. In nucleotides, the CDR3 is TGTGCCAGCAGTGAATTGCAGGGGGCGAGCTGGTTTCGCACTGAAGCTTTCTTT.

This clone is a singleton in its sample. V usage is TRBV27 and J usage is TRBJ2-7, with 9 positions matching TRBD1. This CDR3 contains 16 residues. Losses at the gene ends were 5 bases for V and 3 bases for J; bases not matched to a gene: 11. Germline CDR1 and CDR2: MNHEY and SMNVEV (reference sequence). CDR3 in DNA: TGTGCCAGCAGTGCTCCCCACGGGACAGGGATCTACGAGCAGTACTTC. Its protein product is CASSAPHGTGIYEQYF.

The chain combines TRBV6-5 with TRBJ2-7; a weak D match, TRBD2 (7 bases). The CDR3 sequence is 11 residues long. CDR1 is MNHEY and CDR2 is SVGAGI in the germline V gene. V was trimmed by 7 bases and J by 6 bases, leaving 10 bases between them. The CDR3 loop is CASMGGREQYF. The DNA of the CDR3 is TGTGCCAGCATGGGGGGGCGCGAGCAGTACTTC.

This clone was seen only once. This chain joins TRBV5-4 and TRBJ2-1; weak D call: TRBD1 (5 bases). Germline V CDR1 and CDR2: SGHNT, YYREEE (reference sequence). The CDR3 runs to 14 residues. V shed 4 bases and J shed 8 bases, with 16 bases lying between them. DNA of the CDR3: TGTGCCAGCAGCCCATGGGGCAGGGCCGATGAGCAGTTCTTC. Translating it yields CASSPWGRADEQFF.

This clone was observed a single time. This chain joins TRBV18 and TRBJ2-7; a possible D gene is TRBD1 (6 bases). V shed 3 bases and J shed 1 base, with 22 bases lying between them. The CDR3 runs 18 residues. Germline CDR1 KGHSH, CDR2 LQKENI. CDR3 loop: CASSPDTGHLGSSYEQYF. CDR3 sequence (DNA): TGTGCCAGCTCACCCGACACGGGACACTTGGGTTCGTCCTACGAGCAGTACTTC. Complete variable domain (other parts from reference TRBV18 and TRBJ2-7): NAGVMQNPRHLVRRRGQEARLRCSPMKGHSHVYWYRQLPEEGLKFMVYLQKENIIDESGMPKERFSAEFPKEGPSILRIQQVVRGDSAAYFCASSPDTGHLGSSYEQYFGPGTRLTVT.

The CDR3 sequence: CASSLWTPGQTYGYTF. As DNA, the CDR3 is TGCGCCAGCAGCTTGTGGACCCCGGGACAGACCTATGGCTACACCTTC. The rearrangement links TRBV5-1 to TRBJ1-2, with 7 bases lining up with TRBD1. V was pared by 1 base and J by 4 bases, with 10 bases of the junction left unmatched. Germline V lookup: CDR1 SGHRS, CDR2 YFSETQ. The CDR3 has 16 amino acids. The variable domain in full, completed from reference TRBV5-1 and TRBJ1-2, reads KAGVTQTPRYLIKTRGQQVTLSCSPISGHRSVSWYQQTPGQGLQFLFEYFSETQRNKGNFPGRFSGRQFSNSRSEMNVSTLELGDSALYLCASSLWTPGQTYGYTFGSGTRLTVV.

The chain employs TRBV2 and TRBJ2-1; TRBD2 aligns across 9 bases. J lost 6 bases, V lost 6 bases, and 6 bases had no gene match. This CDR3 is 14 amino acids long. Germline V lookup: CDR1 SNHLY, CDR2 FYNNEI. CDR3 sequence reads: CASSGTSFSNEQFF. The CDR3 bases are TGTGCCAGCAGCGGGACTAGCTTTTCCAATGAGCAGTTCTTC.

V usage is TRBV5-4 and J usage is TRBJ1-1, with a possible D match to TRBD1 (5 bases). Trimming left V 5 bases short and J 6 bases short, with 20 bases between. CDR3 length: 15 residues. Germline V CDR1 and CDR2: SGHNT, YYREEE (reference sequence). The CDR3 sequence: CASSFMDGGEPEAFF. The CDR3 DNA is TGTGCCAGCAGTTTTATGGACGGAGGGGAACCTGAAGCTTTCTTT.

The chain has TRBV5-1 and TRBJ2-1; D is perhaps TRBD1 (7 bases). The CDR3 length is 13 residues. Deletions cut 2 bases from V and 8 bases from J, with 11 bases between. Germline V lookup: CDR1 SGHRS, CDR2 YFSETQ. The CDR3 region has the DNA TGCGCCAGCAGCTTTGACAGGGACTATGAGCAGTTCTTC. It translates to CASSFDRDYEQFF.

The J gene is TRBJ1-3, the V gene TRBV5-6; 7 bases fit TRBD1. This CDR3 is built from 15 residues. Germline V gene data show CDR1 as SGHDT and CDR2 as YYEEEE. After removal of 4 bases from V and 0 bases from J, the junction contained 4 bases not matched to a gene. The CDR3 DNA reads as TGTGCCAGCAGCATTTACAGGGGCTCTGGAAACACCATATATTTT. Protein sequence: CASSIYRGSGNTIYF.

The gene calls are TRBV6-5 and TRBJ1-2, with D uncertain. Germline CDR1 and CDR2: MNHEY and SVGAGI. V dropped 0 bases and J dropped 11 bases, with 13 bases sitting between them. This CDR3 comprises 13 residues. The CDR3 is CASSYSERAGYTF. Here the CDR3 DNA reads TGTGCCAGCAGTTACTCTGAAAGGGCGGGGTACACCTTC.

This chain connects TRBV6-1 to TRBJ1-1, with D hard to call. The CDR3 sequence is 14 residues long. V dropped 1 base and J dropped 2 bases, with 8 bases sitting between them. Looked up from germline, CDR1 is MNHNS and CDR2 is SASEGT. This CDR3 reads CASSEDSPNTEAFF. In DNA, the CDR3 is TGTGCCAGCAGTGAAGACAGTCCCAACACTGAAGCTTTCTTT.

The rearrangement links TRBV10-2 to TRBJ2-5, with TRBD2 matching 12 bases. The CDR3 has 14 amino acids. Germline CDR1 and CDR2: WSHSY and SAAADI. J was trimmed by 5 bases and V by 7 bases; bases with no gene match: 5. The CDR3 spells CASTTSGGVETQYF. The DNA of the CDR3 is TGCGCCAGCACGACTAGCGGGGGTGTGGAGACCCAGTACTTC.